This T cell receptor beta chain was sequenced for a study of CD8 T cells in ankylosing spondylitis. Notes on the study in general: Disease-linked clones displayed a CD8+ phenotype and appeared relatively rarely in peripheral blood. Made up of eight highly homologous variants, a TCR beta motif appeared characteristic of ankylosing spondylitis blood. Disease-associated clones were reportedly significantly overrepresented in matched ankylosing spondylitis synovial fluid.

Remarks on this clonotype: Its antigen remains unknown.

Quantitative molecular-barcoded 5'-RACE generated the TCR beta libraries. TCRdb passed the 5' RACE reads through MiXCR, listing each CDR3 protein once. The sample shows about 400,000 distinct CDR3 sequences, roughly 20% of them seen only once. Trimming removed 5 bases at V and 1 base at J, with 12 bases between. Germline assignment: CDR1 MNHEY and CDR2 SMNVEV (reference sequence). The CDR3 is 14 amino acids. Sequences were obtained from blood, either unsorted or a sorted T cell fraction (not recorded which). The chain has TRBV27 and TRBJ2-7; D remains unclear. This clonotype was obtained from a male donor with ankylosing spondylitis or in good health (not recorded which). The CDR3 protein is CASSDPSRSYEQYF. As DNA, the CDR3 is TGTGCCAGCAGTGACCCCAGCCGATCCTACGAGCAGTACTTC.